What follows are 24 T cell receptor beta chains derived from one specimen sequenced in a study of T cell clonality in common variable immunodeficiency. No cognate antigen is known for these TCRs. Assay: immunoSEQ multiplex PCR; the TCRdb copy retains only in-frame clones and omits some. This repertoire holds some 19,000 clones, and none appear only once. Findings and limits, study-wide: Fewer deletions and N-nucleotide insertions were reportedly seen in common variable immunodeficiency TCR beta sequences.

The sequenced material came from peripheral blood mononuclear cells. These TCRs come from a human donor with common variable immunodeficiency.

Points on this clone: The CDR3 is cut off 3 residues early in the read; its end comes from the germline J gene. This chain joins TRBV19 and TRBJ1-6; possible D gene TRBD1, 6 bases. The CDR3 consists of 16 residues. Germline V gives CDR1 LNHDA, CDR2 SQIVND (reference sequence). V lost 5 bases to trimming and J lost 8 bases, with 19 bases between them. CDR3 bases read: TGTGCCAGTAGTCCAAGGGGGAACTCTGCGGATTCACCC. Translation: CASSPRGNSADSP. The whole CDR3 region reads CASSPRGNSADSPLHF.

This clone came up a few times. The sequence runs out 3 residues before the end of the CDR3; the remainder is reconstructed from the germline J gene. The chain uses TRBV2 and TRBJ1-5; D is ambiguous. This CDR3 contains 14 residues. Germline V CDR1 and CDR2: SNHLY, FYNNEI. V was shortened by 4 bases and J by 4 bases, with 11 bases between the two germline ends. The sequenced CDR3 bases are TGTGCCAGCAGTGGACTGATCCTTAATCAGCCC. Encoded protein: CASSGLILNQP. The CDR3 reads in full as CASSGLILNQPQHF. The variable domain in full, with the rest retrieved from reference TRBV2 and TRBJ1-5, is EPEVTQTPSHQVTQMGQEVILRCVPISNHLYFYWYRQILGQKVEFLVSFYNNEISEKSEIFDDQFSVERPDGSNFTLKIRSTKLEDSAMYFCASSGLILNQPQHFGDGTRLSIL.

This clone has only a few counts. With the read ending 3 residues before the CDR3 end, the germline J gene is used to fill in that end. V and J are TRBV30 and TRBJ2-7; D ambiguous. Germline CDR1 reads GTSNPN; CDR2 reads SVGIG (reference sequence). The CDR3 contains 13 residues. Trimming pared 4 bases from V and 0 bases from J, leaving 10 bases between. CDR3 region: CAWNPLNSYEQYF. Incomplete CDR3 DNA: TGTGCCTGGAATCCCTTAAACTCCTACGAG.

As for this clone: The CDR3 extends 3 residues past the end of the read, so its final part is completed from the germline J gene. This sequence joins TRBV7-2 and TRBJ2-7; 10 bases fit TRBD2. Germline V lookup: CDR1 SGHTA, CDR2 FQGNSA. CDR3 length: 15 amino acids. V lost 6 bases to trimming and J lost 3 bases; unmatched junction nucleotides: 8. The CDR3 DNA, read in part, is TGTGCCAGCAGTTCCGGGGCTAGCGGGAGCTACGAG. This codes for CASSSGASGSYE. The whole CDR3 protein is CASSSGASGSYEQYF.

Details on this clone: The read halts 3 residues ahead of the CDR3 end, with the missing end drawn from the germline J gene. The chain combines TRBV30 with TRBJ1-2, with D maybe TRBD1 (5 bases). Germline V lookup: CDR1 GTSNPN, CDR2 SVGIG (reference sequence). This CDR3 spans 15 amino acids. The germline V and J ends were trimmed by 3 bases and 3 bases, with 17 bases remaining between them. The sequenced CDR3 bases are TGTGCCTGGAGCCAACGGGAGGGACTGCACTATGGC. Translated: CAWSQREGLHYG. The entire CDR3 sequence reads CAWSQREGLHYGYTF.

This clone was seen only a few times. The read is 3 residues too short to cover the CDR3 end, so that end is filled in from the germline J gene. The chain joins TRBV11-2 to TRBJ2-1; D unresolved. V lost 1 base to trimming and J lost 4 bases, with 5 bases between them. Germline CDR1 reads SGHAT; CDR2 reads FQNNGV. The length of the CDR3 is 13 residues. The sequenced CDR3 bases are TGTGCCAGCAGCTTAGTAGATTACAATGAG. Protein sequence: CASSLVDYNE. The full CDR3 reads CASSLVDYNEQFF.

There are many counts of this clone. The CDR3 bases that were read are TGCAGTGCTAGAGAGTTAGCCCAGGGTGGAGGCTACGAG. This gives the protein CSARELAQGGGYE. The full CDR3 reads CSARELAQGGGYEQYF. This rearrangement joins TRBV20-1 to TRBJ2-7; D may be TRBD1 or TRBD2 (5 bases each). The read terminates 3 residues before the CDR3 end, so the remaining end is supplied by the germline J gene. The ends were cut back, 0 bases at V and 3 bases at J, with 18 bases in the middle. Per germline, CDR1 DFQATT and CDR2 SNEGSKA (reference sequence). The CDR3 has 16 amino acids.

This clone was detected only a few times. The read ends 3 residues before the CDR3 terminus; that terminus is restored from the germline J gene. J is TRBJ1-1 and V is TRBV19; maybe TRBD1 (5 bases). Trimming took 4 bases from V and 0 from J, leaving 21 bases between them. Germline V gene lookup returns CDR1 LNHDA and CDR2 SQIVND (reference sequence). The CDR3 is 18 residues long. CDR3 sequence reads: CASSTPTYRREMNTEAFF. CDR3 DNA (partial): TGTGCCAGTAGTACACCCACCTACCGCAGGGAAATGAACACTGAA.

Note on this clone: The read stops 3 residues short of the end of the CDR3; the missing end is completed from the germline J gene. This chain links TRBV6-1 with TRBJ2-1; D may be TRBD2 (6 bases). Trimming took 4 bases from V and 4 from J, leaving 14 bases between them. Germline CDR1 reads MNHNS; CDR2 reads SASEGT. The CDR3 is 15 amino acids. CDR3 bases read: TGTGCCAGCAGTGCCTCGGGGGTTGAGTACAATGAG. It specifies CASSASGVEYNE. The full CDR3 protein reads CASSASGVEYNEQFF.

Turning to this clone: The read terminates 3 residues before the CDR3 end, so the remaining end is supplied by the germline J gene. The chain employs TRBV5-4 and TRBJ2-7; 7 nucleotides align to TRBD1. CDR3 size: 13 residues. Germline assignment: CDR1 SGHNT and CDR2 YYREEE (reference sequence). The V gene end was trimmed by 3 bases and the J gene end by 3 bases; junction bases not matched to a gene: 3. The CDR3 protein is CASSWDRNYEQYF. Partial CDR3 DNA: TGTGCCAGCAGCTGGGACAGAAACTACGAG.

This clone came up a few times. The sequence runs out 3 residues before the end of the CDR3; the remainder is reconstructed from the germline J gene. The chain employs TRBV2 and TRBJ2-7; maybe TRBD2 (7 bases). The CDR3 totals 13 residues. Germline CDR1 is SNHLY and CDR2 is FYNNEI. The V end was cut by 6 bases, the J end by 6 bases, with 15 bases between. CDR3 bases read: TGTGCCAGCAGCCCCGTTAGGGGGGGCGAG. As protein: CASSPVRGGE. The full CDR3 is CASSPVRGGEQYF.

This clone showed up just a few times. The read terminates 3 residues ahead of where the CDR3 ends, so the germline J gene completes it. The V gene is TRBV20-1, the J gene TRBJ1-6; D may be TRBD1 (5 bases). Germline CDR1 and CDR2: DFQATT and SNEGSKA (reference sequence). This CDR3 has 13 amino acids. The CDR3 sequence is CSARGPGGASLHF. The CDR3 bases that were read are TGCAGTGCTAGAGGGCCGGGGGGAGCGTCC.

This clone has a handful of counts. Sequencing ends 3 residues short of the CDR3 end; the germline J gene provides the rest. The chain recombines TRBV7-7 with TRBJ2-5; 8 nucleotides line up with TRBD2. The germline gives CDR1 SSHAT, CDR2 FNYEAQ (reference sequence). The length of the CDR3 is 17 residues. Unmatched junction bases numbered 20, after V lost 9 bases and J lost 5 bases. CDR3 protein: CASSQSAGGLASETQYF. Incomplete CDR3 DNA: TGTGCCAGTTCACAATCGGCGGGGGGCTTGGCGTCGGAGACC.

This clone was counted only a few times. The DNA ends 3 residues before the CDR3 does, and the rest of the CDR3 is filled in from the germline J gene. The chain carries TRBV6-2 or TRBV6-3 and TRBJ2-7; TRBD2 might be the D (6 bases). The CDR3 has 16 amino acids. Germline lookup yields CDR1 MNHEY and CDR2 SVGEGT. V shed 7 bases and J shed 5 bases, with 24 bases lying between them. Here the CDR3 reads CASTKSGLKIGHEQYF. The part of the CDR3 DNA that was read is TGTGCCAGCACCAAAAGTGGACTAAAAATCGGGCACGAG.

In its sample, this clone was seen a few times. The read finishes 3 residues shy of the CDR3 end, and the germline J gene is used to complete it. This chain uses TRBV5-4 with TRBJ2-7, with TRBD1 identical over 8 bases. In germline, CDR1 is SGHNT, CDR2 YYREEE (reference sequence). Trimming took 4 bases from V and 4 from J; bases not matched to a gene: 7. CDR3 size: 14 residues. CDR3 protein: CASSTGTGPYEQYF. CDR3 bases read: TGTGCCAGCAGCACGGGGACAGGACCATACGAG.

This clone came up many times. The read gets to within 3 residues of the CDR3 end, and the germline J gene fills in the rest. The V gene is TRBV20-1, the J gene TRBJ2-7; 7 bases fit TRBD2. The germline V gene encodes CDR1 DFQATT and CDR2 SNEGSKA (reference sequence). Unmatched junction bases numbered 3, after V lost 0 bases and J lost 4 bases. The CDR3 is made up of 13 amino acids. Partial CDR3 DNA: TGCAGTGCTAGAGAGGCTAGCGGATACGAG. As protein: CSAREASGYE. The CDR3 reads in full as CSAREASGYEQYF.

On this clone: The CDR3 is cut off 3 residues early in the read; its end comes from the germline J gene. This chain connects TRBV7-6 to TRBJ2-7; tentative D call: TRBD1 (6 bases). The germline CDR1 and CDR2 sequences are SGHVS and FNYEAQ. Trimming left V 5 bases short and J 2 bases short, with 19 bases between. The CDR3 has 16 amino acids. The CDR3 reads CASSIIDRKMAYEQYF. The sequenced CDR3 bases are TGTGCCAGCAGCATTATAGACAGGAAGATGGCCTACGAG.

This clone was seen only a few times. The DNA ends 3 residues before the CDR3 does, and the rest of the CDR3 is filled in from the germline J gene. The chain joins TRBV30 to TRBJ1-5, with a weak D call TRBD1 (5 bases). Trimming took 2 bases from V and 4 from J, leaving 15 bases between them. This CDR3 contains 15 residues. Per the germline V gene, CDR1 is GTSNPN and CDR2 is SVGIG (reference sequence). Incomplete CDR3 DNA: TGTGCCTGGAGTTTGGGGGGAACCTTAAATCAGCCC. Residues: CAWSLGGTLNQP. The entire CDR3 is CAWSLGGTLNQPQHF.

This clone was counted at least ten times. The CDR3 bases that were read are TGCAGTGCTAGTCGAGGTCTAGCGGGAGGGCGGTCCATCACAGATACG. It codes for CSASRGLAGGRSITDT. The entire CDR3 sequence reads CSASRGLAGGRSITDTQYF. This sequence joins TRBV20-1 and TRBJ2-3; TRBD2 matches at 12 bases. The read ends 3 residues before the CDR3 terminus; that terminus is restored from the germline J gene. Trimming cost V 3 bases and J 2 bases; bases outside gene matches: 15. CDR3 length equals 19 residues. Germline CDR1 reads DFQATT; CDR2 reads SNEGSKA (reference sequence).

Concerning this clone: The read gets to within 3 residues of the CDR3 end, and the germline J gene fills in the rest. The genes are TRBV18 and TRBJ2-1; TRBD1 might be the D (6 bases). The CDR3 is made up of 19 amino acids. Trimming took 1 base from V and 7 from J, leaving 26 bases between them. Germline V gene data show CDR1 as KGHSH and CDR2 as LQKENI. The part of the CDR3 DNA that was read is TGTGCCAGCTCACCACGATTCGTAGGTAGTGACAGGCTGGATAATGAG. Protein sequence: CASSPRFVGSDRLDNE. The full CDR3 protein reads CASSPRFVGSDRLDNEQFF.

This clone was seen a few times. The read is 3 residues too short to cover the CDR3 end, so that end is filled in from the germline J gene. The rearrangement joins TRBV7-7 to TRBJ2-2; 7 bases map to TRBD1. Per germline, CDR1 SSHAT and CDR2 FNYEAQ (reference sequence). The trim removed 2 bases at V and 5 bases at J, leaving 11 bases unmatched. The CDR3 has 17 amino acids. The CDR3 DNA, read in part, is TGTGCCAGCAGCTTAACCTTAGGGGGCGCGTATACCGGGGAG. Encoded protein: CASSLTLGGAYTGE. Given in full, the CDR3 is CASSLTLGGAYTGELFF.

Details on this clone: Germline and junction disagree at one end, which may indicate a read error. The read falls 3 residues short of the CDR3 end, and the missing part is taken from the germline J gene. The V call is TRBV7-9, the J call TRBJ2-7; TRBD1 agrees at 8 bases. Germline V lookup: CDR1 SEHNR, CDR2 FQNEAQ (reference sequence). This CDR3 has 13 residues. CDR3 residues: CSSSLDRGSEQYF. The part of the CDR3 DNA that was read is TGTTCCAGCAGCTTAGACAGGGGTAGCGAG.

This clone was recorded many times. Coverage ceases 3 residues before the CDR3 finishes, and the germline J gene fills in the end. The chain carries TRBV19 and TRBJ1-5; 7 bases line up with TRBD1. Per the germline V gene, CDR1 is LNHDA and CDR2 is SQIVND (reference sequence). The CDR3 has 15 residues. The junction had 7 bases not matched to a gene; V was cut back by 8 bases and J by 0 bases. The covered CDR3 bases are TGTGCCAGTGGGGGACAGCACTATAGCAATCAGCCC. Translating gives CASGGQHYSNQP. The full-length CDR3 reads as CASGGQHYSNQPQHF.

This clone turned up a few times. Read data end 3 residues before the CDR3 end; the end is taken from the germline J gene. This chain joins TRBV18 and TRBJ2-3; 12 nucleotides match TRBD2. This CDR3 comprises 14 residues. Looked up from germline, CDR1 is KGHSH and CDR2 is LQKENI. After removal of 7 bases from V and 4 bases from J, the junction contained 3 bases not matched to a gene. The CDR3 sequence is CASLLAGGADTQYF. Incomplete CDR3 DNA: TGTGCCAGCTTACTAGCGGGAGGTGCAGATACG. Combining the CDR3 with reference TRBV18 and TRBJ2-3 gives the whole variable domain NAGVMQNPRHLVRRRGQEARLRCSPMKGHSHVYWYRQLPEEGLKFMVYLQKENIIDESGMPKERFSAEFPKEGPSILRIQQVVRGDSAAYFCASLLAGGADTQYFGPGTRLTVL.